The present T cell receptor beta chain was sequenced within a study of CD8 T cells in Susac syndrome. Sequencing of TCR beta was performed on blood CD8+ and CD4+ T cells. The CDR3 contains 15 residues. V lost 3 bases to trimming and J lost 8 bases, with 17 bases between them. Looked up from germline, CDR1 is LNHDA and CDR2 is SQIVND (reference sequence). Roughly 0.45 to 1 ug RNA was reverse transcribed with random hexamers. Amplification of TCR beta CDR3 spanned 54 Vbeta and 13 Jbeta via immunoSEQ multiplex PCR. TCRdb recomputed calls from the immunoSEQ multiplex PCR reads with MiXCR, one row per CDR3 protein. Of around 50,000 distinct CDR3 sequences in the sample, 85% to 95% were seen once.

The clonotype comes from a human donor in good health. The V gene is TRBV19, the J gene TRBJ2-1; D is possibly TRBD1 (6 bases). Sequencing input: CD8+ T cells from PBMCs. The CDR3 sequence is CASSIADSHRDEQFF. The CDR3 DNA follows: TGTGCCAGTAGTATCGCGGACAGTCATAGGGATGAGCAGTTCTTC. Together with reference TRBV19 and TRBJ2-1, the CDR3 gives the full variable domain: DGGITQSPKYLFRKEGQNVTLSCEQNLNHDAMYWYRQDPGQGLRLIYYSQIVNDFQKGDIAEGYSVSREKKESFPLTVTSAQKNPTAFYLCASSIADSHRDEQFFGPGTRLTVL.